This entry is about one TCR beta chain. The target antigen is unknown. CDR3 regions were amplified by Arm-PCR using iRepertoire HTBI primers to build TCR beta libraries. TCRdb re-called the multiplex PCR reads through MiXCR, storing one row per CDR3 protein. The repertoire includes around 250,000 distinct CDR3 sequences, around 20% of them detected once, and approximately 15% sits in the top ten. V was shortened by 4 bases and J by 5 bases, with 9 bases between the two germline ends. Per germline, CDR1 SGHAT and CDR2 FQDESV (reference sequence). The CDR3 spans 13 residues. This sample was taken from a study of regulatory T cells in long-lasting Graves disease. Findings and limits, study-wide: Persistent-disease Graves' patients showed less TCR diversity than new cases. The study found persistent patients shared more public clonotypes (roughly 2,500) than new patients (around 870).

Time point here: newly diagnosed GD, antithyroid drugs for less than 3 months. Extracted RNA from PBMCs served as the source of the TCR library. Sequenced here: peripheral blood mononuclear cells (PBMCs), sampled at new diagnosis, from a patient treated with antithyroid drugs. The V and J genes are TRBV11-1 and TRBJ2-1; D is unresolved. This TCR was recovered from a female donor with Graves disease. The CDR3 loop is CASSSAFDNEQFF. CDR3 bases: TGTGCCAGCAGCTCCGCATTCGACAATGAGCAGTTCTTC.